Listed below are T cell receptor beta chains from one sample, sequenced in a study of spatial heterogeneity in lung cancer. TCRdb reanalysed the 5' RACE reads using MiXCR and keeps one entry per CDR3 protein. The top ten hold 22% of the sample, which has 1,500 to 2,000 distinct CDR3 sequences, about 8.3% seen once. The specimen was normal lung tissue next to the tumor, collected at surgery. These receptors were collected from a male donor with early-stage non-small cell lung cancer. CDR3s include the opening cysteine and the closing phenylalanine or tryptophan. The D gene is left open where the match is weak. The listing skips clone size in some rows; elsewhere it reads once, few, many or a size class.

CDR3: CSVANTDRNTGELFF
DNA: TGCAGCGTCGCAAATACGGACAGAAACACCGGGGAGCTGTTTTTT
J: TRBJ2-2
size: large
D: NA
V: TRBV29-1

CDR3: CSAPAPGGSNEQFF
DNA: TGCAGTGCCCCCGCGCCGGGAGGAAGCAATGAGCAGTTCTTC
J: TRBJ2-1
size: hyperexpanded
D: TRBD2
V: TRBV20-1

CDR3: CASSPGTSGGASDTQYF
DNA: TGTGCCAGCAGCCCCGGGACTAGCGGGGGGGCCTCCGATACGCAGTATTTT
J: TRBJ2-3
size: medium-sized
D: TRBD2
V: TRBV7-9

CDR3: CASSPARSEKLFF
DNA: TGTGCCAGCAGCCCTGCCCGAAGTGAAAAACTGTTTTTT
J: TRBJ1-4
size: many
D: NA
V: TRBV7-2

CDR3: CASSDPASRGADTQYF
DNA: TGTGCCAGCAGTGACCCGGCTAGCCGGGGGGCAGATACGCAGTATTTT
J: TRBJ2-3
size: medium-sized
D: TRBD2
V: TRBV2

CDR3: CASSESGRLVAKNIQYF
DNA: TGCGCCAGCAGTGAGTCGGGGAGACTTGTAGCCAAAAACATTCAGTACTTC
J: TRBJ2-4
size: NA
D: NA
V: TRBV10-2

CDR3: CASSYRGGRAGETQYF
DNA: TGTGCCAGCAGTTACCGTGGCGGGAGGGCCGGAGAGACCCAGTACTTC
J: TRBJ2-5
size: large
D: TRBD2
V: TRBV6-6

CDR3: CASSFSGEYSNQPQHF
DNA: TGTGCCAGCAGCTTCTCGGGGGAATATAGCAATCAGCCCCAGCATTTT
J: TRBJ1-5
size: medium-sized
D: NA
V: TRBV7-2

CDR3: CASSLGGTKYF
DNA: TGTGCCAGCAGCTTAGGTGGGACTAAGTACTTC
J: TRBJ2-5
size: medium-sized
D: TRBD2
V: TRBV11-2

CDR3: CASSQGLYEQYF
DNA: TGTGCCAGCAGTCAAGGGTTGTACGAGCAGTACTTC
J: TRBJ2-7
size: medium-sized
D: NA
V: TRBV28

CDR3: CASREGSGGQPQHF
DNA: TGTGCCAGCAGAGAAGGGTCCGGGGGTCAGCCCCAGCATTTT
J: TRBJ1-5
size: few
D: NA
V: TRBV2

CDR3: CASSPGTASNNEQFF
DNA: TGTGCCAGCAGCCCCGGGACGGCTAGCAACAATGAGCAGTTCTTC
J: TRBJ2-1
size: medium-sized
D: NA
V: TRBV7-2

CDR3: CASSYSRWLAKNIQYF
DNA: TGTGCCAGCAGTTACTCTCGTTGGTTAGCCAAAAACATTCAGTACTTC
J: TRBJ2-4
size: medium-sized
D: NA
V: TRBV6-2/TRBV6-3

CDR3: CASSEAGLSYEQYF
DNA: TGTGCCAGCAGCGAAGCGGGGCTCTCCTACGAGCAGTACTTC
J: TRBJ2-7
size: medium-sized
D: TRBD2
V: TRBV7-2

CDR3: CASSLTGNNQPQHF
DNA: TGTGCCAGCAGCTTGACAGGGAACAATCAGCCCCAGCATTTT
J: TRBJ1-5
size: many
D: TRBD1
V: TRBV11-2

CDR3: CASSLRGTVYNEQFF
DNA: TGTGCCAGCAGCTTAAGAGGGACGGTCTACAATGAGCAGTTCTTC
J: TRBJ2-1
size: many
D: NA
V: TRBV7-4

CDR3: CASSLSGSNQPQHF
DNA: TGTGCCAGCAGTTTGTCGGGGAGCAATCAGCCCCAGCATTTT
J: TRBJ1-5
size: NA
D: NA
V: TRBV28

CDR3: CASSQDSGGTQPQHF
DNA: TGTGCCAGCAGCCAAGACTCCGGGGGCACTCAGCCCCAGCATTTT
J: TRBJ1-5
size: medium-sized
D: NA
V: TRBV3-1

CDR3: CSARDQLSSYEQYF
DNA: TGCAGTGCTAGAGATCAGTTGAGCTCCTACGAGCAGTACTTC
J: TRBJ2-7
size: medium-sized
D: NA
V: TRBV20-1

CDR3: CASNPGGDYGYTF
DNA: TGTGCCAGCAATCCCGGCGGAGACTATGGCTACACCTTC
J: TRBJ1-2
size: medium-sized
D: NA
V: TRBV6-5

CDR3: CASTVSETQVGYTF
DNA: TGTGCCAGCACCGTGTCTGAGACCCAAGTGGGCTACACCTTC
J: TRBJ1-2
size: medium-sized
D: NA
V: TRBV7-9

CDR3: CASQTGGRGPEETQYF
DNA: TGTGCCAGCCAAACCGGAGGGCGGGGCCCCGAAGAGACCCAGTACTTC
J: TRBJ2-5
size: many
D: NA
V: TRBV6-2/TRBV6-3

CDR3: CASSSPYLSEQFF
DNA: TGTGCCAGCAGTTCTCCCTACTTGAGTGAGCAGTTCTTC
J: TRBJ2-1
size: many
D: NA
V: TRBV28

CDR3: CASGQGNSPLHF
DNA: TGTGCCAGTGGACAGGGAAATTCACCCCTCCACTTT
J: TRBJ1-6
size: medium-sized
D: TRBD1
V: TRBV28

CDR3: CAISESRVYQPQHF
DNA: TGTGCCATCAGTGAGTCGAGGGTGTATCAGCCCCAGCATTTT
J: TRBJ1-5
size: medium-sized
D: NA
V: TRBV10-3

CDR3: CASAWEGEGNQPQHF
DNA: TGTGCCAGCGCCTGGGAGGGCGAAGGCAATCAGCCCCAGCATTTT
J: TRBJ1-5
size: medium-sized
D: NA
V: TRBV6-1

CDR3: CSAPRDRVSTEQYF
DNA: TGCAGTGCCCCGAGGGACCGGGTGTCTACCGAGCAGTACTTC
J: TRBJ2-7
size: few
D: NA
V: TRBV20-1

CDR3: CASSLGAGVSSDTQYF
DNA: TGTGCCAGCAGCTTGGGGGCAGGGGTGTCTTCAGATACGCAGTATTTT
J: TRBJ2-3
size: medium-sized
D: NA
V: TRBV5-6

CDR3: CAISEESGLRNEQFF
DNA: TGTGCCATCAGTGAGGAGTCAGGACTAAGGAATGAGCAGTTCTTC
J: TRBJ2-1
size: NA
D: NA
V: TRBV10-3

CDR3: CSVEDTRGGYEQYF
DNA: TGCAGCGTTGAAGACACCCGGGGGGGCTACGAGCAGTACTTC
J: TRBJ2-7
size: NA
D: TRBD2
V: TRBV29-1

CDR3: CATSDRLGVGTSSYNEQFF
DNA: TGTGCCACCAGTGATCGCCTGGGGGTGGGGACAAGCTCCTACAATGAGCAGTTCTTC
J: TRBJ2-1
size: large
D: NA
V: TRBV24-1

CDR3: CASSLRPEGWHSPLHF
DNA: TGTGCCAGCAGCCTACGGCCGGAGGGATGGCATTCACCCCTCCACTTT
J: TRBJ1-6
size: medium-sized
D: NA
V: TRBV11-2

CDR3: CASSWSRDSKNIQYF
DNA: TGTGCCAGCAGCTGGTCTCGCGATTCCAAAAACATTCAGTACTTC
J: TRBJ2-4
size: NA
D: NA
V: TRBV7-2

CDR3: CASSPINVVQGSYGYTF
DNA: TGTGCCAGCTCACCGATAAACGTGGTCCAGGGGAGCTATGGCTACACCTTC
J: TRBJ1-2
size: many
D: NA
V: TRBV18

CDR3: CSASPRGRAFGDRDTEAFF
DNA: TGCAGTGCAAGTCCCAGGGGCAGGGCGTTTGGGGATCGCGACACTGAAGCTTTCTTT
J: TRBJ1-1
size: medium-sized
D: NA
V: TRBV20-1

CDR3: CASRTSGRAETGELFF
DNA: TGTGCCAGTCGCACTAGCGGGAGAGCAGAAACCGGGGAGCTGTTTTTT
J: TRBJ2-2
size: medium-sized
D: TRBD2
V: TRBV18

CDR3: CASSLGSYEQYF
DNA: TGTGCCAGCAGTTTAGGGTCGTACGAGCAGTACTTC
J: TRBJ2-7
size: medium-sized
D: NA
V: TRBV12-3/TRBV12-4

CDR3: CSAARPRSSTDTQYF
DNA: TGCAGTGCCGCGAGACCGCGGTCTAGCACAGATACGCAGTATTTT
J: TRBJ2-3
size: large
D: NA
V: TRBV20-1

CDR3: CASSAGTSVNEQFF
DNA: TGCGCCAGCAGTGCCGGGACTAGCGTCAATGAGCAGTTCTTC
J: TRBJ2-1
size: many
D: TRBD2
V: TRBV10-2

CDR3: CASSLGIGGGQYF
DNA: TGTGCCAGCAGCTTGGGGATTGGTGGTGGCCAGTACTTC
J: TRBJ2-5
size: medium-sized
D: NA
V: TRBV7-6

CDR3: CASSPGTSGRYNEQFF
DNA: TGTGCCAGCAGTCCCGGGACTAGCGGCCGATACAATGAGCAGTTCTTC
J: TRBJ2-1
size: medium-sized
D: TRBD2
V: TRBV6-2/TRBV6-3

CDR3: CSSYSPPPAPGQGSSGANVLTF
DNA: TGCAGTTCCTATAGCCCACCCCCCGCCCCGGGACAGGGTAGCTCTGGGGCCAACGTCCTGACTTTC
J: TRBJ2-6
size: medium-sized
D: TRBD1
V: TRBV20-1

CDR3: CASSNTFGEQYF
DNA: TGTGCCAGCAGCAACACTTTTGGGGAGCAGTACTTC
J: TRBJ2-7
size: many
D: NA
V: TRBV9

CDR3: CASSLAGSRSHEQYF
DNA: TGTGCCAGCAGCTTAGCGGGAAGCCGTTCCCACGAGCAGTACTTC
J: TRBJ2-7
size: many
D: NA
V: TRBV7-2